These 21 T cell receptor beta chains were all obtained from the same sample, sequenced in a study of cytotoxic CD8 clonotypes in ibrutinib-treated CLL. Produced via immunoSEQ multiplex PCR; TCRdb's table is partial and in-frame only. The table includes under 30,000 clones, 45% to 60% detected once. The input for sequencing was PBMCs, taken before ibrutinib treatment. The receptors shown here come from a human donor with chronic lymphocytic leukemia.

Judged by abundance, this clone is medium-sized. The chain couples TRBV9 to TRBJ2-5; 9 bases fit TRBD2. The CDR3 is 17 amino acids. CDR1 is SGDLS and CDR2 is YYNGEE in the germline V gene. Trimming took 2 bases from V and 0 from J; bases not matched to a gene: 8. The CDR3 reads CASSVGIAGAHQETQYF. In DNA, the CDR3 is TGTGCCAGCAGCGTTGGGATAGCGGGGGCCCACCAAGAGACCCAGTACTTC.

The V and J genes are TRBV4-1 and TRBJ1-6; D possibly corresponds to TRBD1 (5 bases). Deletions cut 0 bases from V and 0 bases from J, with 12 bases between. The CDR3 contains 18 residues. The germline V gene encodes CDR1 MGHRA and CDR2 YSYEKL. CDR3 coding DNA: TGCGCCAGCAGCCAAGAAGGGACTGGAAGCTCCTATAATTCACCCCTCCACTTT. Translating gives CASSQEGTGSSYNSPLHF.

The chain carries TRBV4-1 and TRBJ2-7; TRBD1 matches 8 bases. V lost 0 bases to trimming and J lost 0 bases; unmatched junction nucleotides: 4. The germline V gene encodes CDR1 MGHRA and CDR2 YSYEKL. The CDR3 extends over 16 amino acids. CDR3 residues: CASSQDIGTGSYEQYF. CDR3 in DNA: TGCGCCAGCAGCCAAGATATAGGGACAGGCTCCTACGAGCAGTACTTC.

In nucleotides, the CDR3 is TGTGCCAGCAGCTTGGGTGGACCTGGAGGGTATGGCTACACCTTC. Protein sequence: CASSLGGPGGYGYTF. The chain carries TRBV5-8 and TRBJ1-2; D remains ambiguous. The CDR3 runs 15 residues. Trimming took off 0 bases at V and 5 bases at J, with 14 bases between the two ends. The germline CDR1 and CDR2 sequences are SGHTS and YDEGEE.

The chain joins TRBV9 to TRBJ1-1; D unresolved. Germline CDR1 is SGDLS and CDR2 is YYNGEE. The CDR3 is 15 residues long. V was pared by 3 bases and J by 1 base, with 13 bases between. CDR3 sequence (DNA): TGTGCCAGCAGCGACCTGACTAGCCCGAACACTGAAGCTTTCTTT. Amino acids: CASSDLTSPNTEAFF.

The rearrangement joins TRBV27 to TRBJ2-3; 9 positions match TRBD1. Germline V CDR1 and CDR2: MNHEY, SMNVEV (reference sequence). V dropped 1 base and J dropped 0; count of bases not matched to a gene: 8. The CDR3 is 18 residues long. The CDR3: CASSLFGTGQLSTDTQYF. The CDR3 nucleotides read TGTGCCAGCAGTTTATTTGGGACAGGGCAGCTGAGCACAGATACGCAGTATTTT.

The chain combines TRBV28 with TRBJ2-7; the D gene is possibly TRBD2 (6 bases). V lost 3 bases to trimming and J lost 6 bases, with 15 bases between them. CDR1 and CDR2 from the germline V gene are MDHEN and SYDVKM. The CDR3 has 14 amino acids. CDR3 region: CASSFVLAGLEQYF. CDR3 nucleotide sequence: TGTGCCAGCAGTTTTGTTTTGGCGGGACTCGAGCAGTACTTC.

This chain links TRBV2 with TRBJ1-6, with 7 bases lining up with TRBD1. Germline trimming cut 6 bases from V and 9 bases from J; bases unmatched to any gene: 2. Germline V gene sequence: CDR1 SNHLY, CDR2 FYNNEI. CDR3 length: 12 residues. This CDR3 is CASSHRGSPLHF. The CDR3 nucleotides read TGTGCCAGCAGCCACAGGGGTTCACCCCTCCACTTT.

By share, this clone counts as medium-sized. V gene TRBV21-1 combines with J gene TRBJ1-2. TRBV21-1 is designated a pseudogene. The CDR3 is made up of 15 amino acids. CDR3 region: CASSKESAGGYGYTF. The CDR3, as DNA: TGTGCCAGCAGCAAAGAATCGGCAGGCGGCTATGGCTACACCTTC.

The CDR3 reads CASTRVAGAWETQYF. The CDR3 DNA follows: TGTGCCAGCACGCGTGTGGCAGGGGCTTGGGAGACCCAGTACTTC. The rearrangement uses TRBV6-5 and TRBJ2-5, with D possibly matching TRBD1 (6 bases). The CDR3 has 15 amino acids. Germline-derived CDR1 and CDR2 are MNHEY and SVGAGI. Trimming removed 7 bases at V and 5 bases at J, with 20 bases between.

The chain couples TRBV6-1 to TRBJ1-6; possibly TRBD1 for D (6 bases). The V end lost 7 bases, the J end lost 10 bases, and 17 bases lay between the germline ends. This CDR3 spans 14 amino acids. The germline gives CDR1 MNHNS, CDR2 SASEGT. CDR3 region: CASIGLDSQSPLHF. CDR3 DNA sequence: TGTGCCAGCATTGGCCTGGACAGCCAATCACCCCTCCACTTT.

This chain links TRBV9 with TRBJ2-7, with 7 bases that match TRBD1. Per germline, CDR1 SGDLS and CDR2 YYNGEE. After removal of 4 bases from V and 1 base from J, the junction contained 5 bases not matched to a gene. The CDR3 consists of 14 residues. In nucleotides, the CDR3 is TGTGCCAGCAGCCCCCGGGACAGTTCCTACGAGCAGTACTTC. This encodes CASSPRDSSYEQYF.

A note on this clone: The junction shows a germline mismatch at one end, possibly a read error. V gene TRBV9 combines with J gene TRBJ2-7; TRBD2 matches at 8 bases. CDR3 length: 12 residues. Germline CDR1 SGDLS, CDR2 YYNGEE. The chain's CDR3 is CASSRGDRLGNF. The DNA of the CDR3 is TGTGCCAGCTCGCGGGGGGATCGGCTCGGCAACTTC.

V is TRBV2 and J is TRBJ2-7; D may be TRBD1 or TRBD2 (5 bases each). CDR1 and CDR2 (germline): SNHLY, FYNNEI. The CDR3 sequence is 12 residues long. The chain's CDR3 is CVILRDGYEQYF. In DNA, the CDR3 is TGTGTTATATTACGGGACGGTTACGAGCAGTACTTC.

This clone occurred a few times. V is TRBV10-3 and J is TRBJ1-1, with a possible D match to TRBD1 (5 bases). CDR1 is ENHRY, CDR2 SYGVKD, per germline. V lost 3 bases to trimming and J lost 5 bases, with 16 bases between them. The CDR3 spans 15 residues. The CDR3 nucleotides read TGTGCCATCAGTGATCTACTAAGGGACGAGACTGAAGCTTTCTTT. Protein: CAISDLLRDETEAFF.

This clone was seen more than once but under ten times. The CDR3 reads CASRRTVTDYHGYTF. In nucleotides, the CDR3 is TGTGCCAGCAGACGAACCGTGACGGACTACCATGGCTACACCTTC. The V and J genes are TRBV27 and TRBJ1-2; D call uncertain. V was trimmed by 6 bases and J by 6 bases, leaving 20 bases between them. The CDR3 is 15 residues long. Germline V CDR1 and CDR2: MNHEY, SMNVEV (reference sequence).

The chain carries TRBV19 and TRBJ1-2; 8 bases are a match to TRBD1. Germline V CDR1 and CDR2: LNHDA, SQIVND (reference sequence). This CDR3 is 15 amino acids long. With V trimmed by 7 bases and J by 4 bases, 11 bases remained unmatched. The CDR3 DNA follows: TGTGCCAGTACCCATCGGACAGGGCCGGGCTATGGCTACACCTTC. The encoded protein is CASTHRTGPGYGYTF.

The gene calls are TRBV10-1 and TRBJ2-3, with TRBD2 identical over 8 bases. Trimming cost V 0 bases and J 6 bases; bases outside gene matches: 2. CDR1 and CDR2 from the germline V gene are WNHNN and SYGVQD (reference sequence). CDR3 length: 14 residues. The CDR3, as DNA: TGCGCCAGCAGTGAGTCTGCGGGAGGCGATACGCAGTATTTT. Protein product: CASSESAGGDTQYF.

This clone rates as medium-sized. J is TRBJ1-5 and V is TRBV28; no clear D. V dropped 1 base and J dropped 6 bases, with 10 bases sitting between them. Germline CDR1 MDHEN, CDR2 SYDVKM. CDR3 size: 14 residues. The CDR3 region has the DNA TGTGCCAGCAGTTTATTCGGGATGGCTCAGCCCCAGCATTTT. Its translation is CASSLFGMAQPQHF.

J is TRBJ2-7 and V is TRBV15; 9 bases agree with TRBD1. The CDR3 contains 15 residues. J was trimmed by 6 bases and V by 5 bases; bases with no gene match: 11. In germline, CDR1 is LNHNV, CDR2 YYDKDF (reference sequence). Here the CDR3 reads CATSRQGQGFSEQYF. The CDR3 DNA reads TGTGCCACCAGCCGCCAGGGACAGGGTTTCAGCGAGCAGTACTTC.

This clone was seen once. V usage is TRBV12-5 and J usage is TRBJ1-5; the match to TRBD1 covers 11 bases. This CDR3 region has 18 residues. The germline gives CDR1 LGHNT, CDR2 FRNRAP. With 0 bases clipped from V and 7 bases from J, the junction kept 11 bases outside the gene matches. Here the CDR3 DNA reads TGTGCTAGTGGTTTGGTCTTTCGGACAGGGGGCGAAGGGCAGCCCCAGCATTTT. Translating gives CASGLVFRTGGEGQPQHF.